This T cell receptor (beta chain) appears in the sequencing data of a study of shared clonotypes between healthy human individuals. The assay was carried out at the deep level. Method: immunoSEQ multiplex PCR; TCRdb's copy keeps in-frame clones and lacks some. The table has about 1 million clones, about 76% seen once. Germline CDR1 is GTSNPN and CDR2 is SVGIG (reference sequence). With V trimmed by 5 bases and J by 1 base, 2 bases remained unmatched. The CDR3 has 14 residues. The receptor was isolated from a young man in good health. This sequence joins TRBV30 and TRBJ2-3, with 11 bases matching TRBD2. The sample consisted of memory CD4+ T cells sorted from blood. The sample's subset: CD45RA-negative fraction. CDR3 in amino acids: CAWALAGGTDTQYF. The CDR3 DNA is TGTGCCTGGGCACTAGCGGGGGGCACAGATACGCAGTATTTT.